This is a list of T cell receptor beta chains from one sample in a study of T cells after yellow fever vaccination. TCRdb analysed the 5' RACE reads with MiXCR anew, one entry per CDR3 protein. The data show about 300,000 distinct CDR3 sequences, about 4% seen once. The sequencing used PBMCs, collected 5 days after the yellow fever booster vaccination. These receptors were collected from a man between 18 and 35 years old who received the YFV17D yellow fever vaccine. Both conserved end residues are part of each CDR3. D genes are given only for firm matches. A clone size is listed for some rows: how often the clone was seen (once, few, many), or a class if it is expanded.

v_call,clone_size,j_call,d_call,cdr3_nt,cdr3_aa
TRBV5-1,.,TRBJ2-3,TRBD1,TGCGCCAGCAGCTTGACAGGGGGAGAAGATACGCAGTATTTT,CASSLTGGEDTQYF
TRBV7-9,.,TRBJ2-3,TRBD2,TGTGCCAGCAGCGCCCGGACTAGCGGGACCGGGGATGGTACGCAGTATTTT,CASSARTSGTGDGTQYF
TRBV6-5,few,TRBJ2-5,.,TGTGCCAGCAGTTACTCTTCAGGAAGGCAAGAGACCCAGTACTTC,CASSYSSGRQETQYF
TRBV5-1,.,TRBJ2-3,.,TGCGCCAGCAGCTTCTGGGGGCGCACAGATACGCAGTATTTT,CASSFWGRTDTQYF
TRBV4-1,few,TRBJ1-1,TRBD1,TGCGCCAGCAGCCGCCGTGGACAGGGCGTGGGAGGGACTGAAGCTTTCTTT,CASSRRGQGVGGTEAFF
TRBV5-1,.,TRBJ2-1,TRBD2,TGCGCCAGCAGCTTGGTACGGGGGGGCCCCAATGAGCAGTTCTTC,CASSLVRGGPNEQFF
TRBV5-1,few,TRBJ2-3,TRBD1,TGCGCCAGCAGTTGGTCGGGACAGGGGGACACGGGGACGCAGTATTTT,CASSWSGQGDTGTQYF
TRBV29-1,.,TRBJ2-2,.,TGCAGCGCACGACAGGTTCCGAACACCGGGGAGCTGTTTTTT,CSARQVPNTGELFF
TRBV5-1,.,TRBJ1-6,TRBD1,TGCGCCAGCAGCCCGGACAGGGGCGTGAATTCACCCCTCCACTTT,CASSPDRGVNSPLHF
TRBV6-2/TRBV6-3,.,TRBJ2-2,TRBD2,TGTGCCAGCAGTTACTTCCTAGGGGAGGGTAAAGGCACCGGGGAGCTGTTTTTT,CASSYFLGEGKGTGELFF
TRBV6-2/TRBV6-3,many,TRBJ1-2,.,TGTGCCAGCAGTTACGAAGTGTATTTCTCCTATGGCTACACCTTC,CASSYEVYFSYGYTF
TRBV5-1,.,TRBJ2-2,TRBD2,TGCGCCAGCAGCTTTATGAGCGGGGCGAACACCGGGGAGCTGTTTTTT,CASSFMSGANTGELFF
TRBV7-8,many,TRBJ2-5,TRBD1,TGTGCCAGCAGCTTCGGGACAGGGGTTCGGGAGACCCAGTACTTC,CASSFGTGVRETQYF
TRBV6-2/TRBV6-3,few,TRBJ2-2,.,TGTGCCAGCATGAAGCCCTTCCCCGGGGAGCTGTTTTTT,CASMKPFPGELFF
TRBV6-4,.,TRBJ2-3,.,TGTGCCAGCAGTGACTCAACTAGCCCGAGACCGGATACGCAGTATTTT,CASSDSTSPRPDTQYF
TRBV7-3,.,TRBJ2-1,.,TGTGCCAGCAGTCCTGTCTGGGGTGGGGGCTACAATGAGCAGTTCTTC,CASSPVWGGGYNEQFF
TRBV12-3/TRBV12-4,many,TRBJ2-3,.,TGTGCCAGCAGTGGATCAGGGGAAGATACGCAGTATTTT,CASSGSGEDTQYF
TRBV6-1,.,TRBJ1-3,.,TGTGCCAGCAGTGAAGCTAAGGGGCGAGAGTCCATATATTTT,CASSEAKGRESIYF
TRBV5-1,many,TRBJ2-4,.,TGCGCCAGCAGCTTCAGTCCCGGGCCCGGCATTCAGTACTTC,CASSFSPGPGIQYF
TRBV3-1,few,TRBJ2-2,.,TGTGCCAGCAGCCAAAGCCCAGACACCGGGGAGCTGTTTTTT,CASSQSPDTGELFF